This T cell receptor (beta chain) emerged from a study of shared clonotypes between healthy human individuals. CDR3 length equals 15 residues. Germline-derived CDR1 and CDR2 are ENHRY and SYGVKD. J gave up 6 bases and V 6 bases, and 12 bases lay outside the gene matches. Note on this clone: The antigen remains unidentified.

The table came from immunoSEQ multiplex PCR; TCRdb's copy has only in-frame clones and leaves some out. The profile shows fewer than 3 million clones, just under 95% of them singletons. Study-wide points: Shared clonotypes across all four donors exceeded non-shared ones in generation probability.

The TCR comes from a man younger than 35 in good health. Some clones in this sample may be carry-over from other donors' samples. This sequence joins TRBV10-3 and TRBJ2-7; TRBD2 aligns across 9 bases. Sequenced material: naive CD4+ T cells from PBMCs. Subset of the sample: CD45RA+ positively selected. This chain's CDR3 is CAIRGTSFPGTEQYF. The CDR3 DNA follows: TGTGCCATCAGAGGGACTAGCTTTCCGGGGACCGAGCAGTACTTC.